Shown below are 6 T cell receptor beta chains from a single sample sequenced in a study of T-cell memory formation after mild COVID-19. TCRdb re-called the 5' RACE reads with MiXCR, one entry per CDR3 protein. The table has 390,000 or so distinct CDR3 sequences, about 17% seen once. The sample taken for sequencing was PBMCs or a T cell subset sorted from them (not recorded which). These receptors all come from a man younger than 35 who had mild COVID-19 (a few samples of this study predate the infection). Cell type and time point are not known.

This clonotype was seen a few times. CDR3 amino acids: CASMTSTGETQYF. The CDR3 DNA sequence: TGTGCCAGCATGACGAGCACCGGCGAGACCCAGTACTTC. The chain carries TRBV12-3 or TRBV12-4 and TRBJ2-5; D gene ambiguous. V lost 7 bases and J lost 5, with 14 bases in between. The CDR3 totals 13 residues.

The J gene is TRBJ1-6, the V gene TRBV28, with D possibly being TRBD1 (5 bases). The CDR3 is made up of 15 amino acids. The V end was cut by 5 bases, the J end by 10 bases, with 18 bases between. CDR1 MDHEN and CDR2 SYDVKM come from the germline V gene. The CDR3 DNA reads as TGTGCCAGCAGTGAGCAGGGAGTCGCCTCATCACCCCTCCACTTT. Translated, it gives CASSEQGVASSPLHF.

The gene calls are TRBV6-6 and TRBJ2-2, with TRBD1 as a possible D gene (6 bases). V dropped 11 bases and J dropped 6 bases, with 13 bases sitting between them. The CDR3 loop spans 12 amino acids. Germline V lookup: CDR1 MNHNY, CDR2 SVGAGI (reference sequence). The CDR3 loop is CAGTGRAGELFF. The DNA for the CDR3 is TGTGCCGGAACAGGGCGGGCCGGGGAGCTGTTTTTT.

This clonotype turned up a few times. The chain employs TRBV12-3 or TRBV12-4 and TRBJ2-1; D is possibly TRBD2 (5 bases). V lost 7 bases and J 0 bases, leaving 16 bases between the germline ends. This CDR3 spans 16 amino acids. CDR3 sequence: CASNSPSTSSYNEQFF. Here the CDR3 DNA reads TGTGCCAGCAACTCCCCCAGTACTAGCTCCTACAATGAGCAGTTCTTC.

This clonotype was seen more than once but under ten times. The rearrangement joins TRBV13 to TRBJ2-3; weak D call: TRBD2 (5 bases). The CDR3 spans 15 residues. Germline V gives CDR1 PRHDT, CDR2 FYEKMQ (reference sequence). Trimming stripped 0 bases from V and 3 bases from J, with 10 bases between. The CDR3 bases are TGTGCCAGCAGCTTAGGGGTCGGGATTACAGATACGCAGTATTTT. Translating it yields CASSLGVGITDTQYF.

This clonotype was seen only a few times. The chain uses TRBV29-1 and TRBJ2-1; D call uncertain. The germline V gene has CDR1 SQVTM and CDR2 ANQGSEA. The CDR3 covers 12 residues. Trimming removed 3 bases from V and 5 bases from J, with 8 bases in between. Here the CDR3 DNA reads TGCAGCGTTGAGGGCAGGAACAATGAGCAGTTCTTC. Amino acids: CSVEGRNNEQFF.